A single T cell receptor beta chain is shown here with its context. The CDR3 is 20 amino acids. Germline V gene lookup returns CDR1 KGHSH and CDR2 LQKENI. V dropped 4 bases and J dropped 2; count of bases not matched to a gene: 14. Vbeta (60) and Jbeta (13) primers were used in the PCR. Clones were read by immunoSEQ multiplex PCR, and TCRdb kept only the in-frame ones, dropping some. The data show fewer than 95,000 clones, roughly 85% seen once. This record comes from a study of cytomegalovirus exposure and HLA in healthy donors. Overall study: The study's early data release held about 85 million unique TCRs from HLA-typed donors.

Sequencing was done on a sample of PBMCs. The chain uses TRBV18 and TRBJ2-3, with 14 positions matching TRBD2. This receptor was identified in a man aged 35 to 55 in good health and CMV-seropositive. The DNA for the CDR3 is TGTGCCAGCTCACTACTGCCCGGGACTAGCGGGGGCGATCTCACAGATACGCAGTATTTT. Its translation: CASSLLPGTSGGDLTDTQYF.